This entry is about one T cell receptor beta chain. Its antigen is undetermined. Sequenced by immunoSEQ multiplex PCR; TCRdb stores in-frame clones only, minus some. Among about 2.1 million clones, around 93% were seen once, and the ten largest hold 1.5% to 2%. This entry comes from a study of shared clonotypes between healthy human individuals. Study in general: CD4 naive and memory got three plates each, CD8 naive two, CD8 memory one. The study, taken as a whole, reports: The four-donor shared clonotypes exceeded non-shared clonotypes in generation probability, with non-shared ones scoring lower.

The CDR3 covers 12 residues. Germline assignment: CDR1 SGHNT and CDR2 YENEEA. V was pared by 5 bases and J by 6 bases, with 3 bases of the junction left unmatched. Naive CD8 cells lacked CD45RO and underwent positive selection for CCR7, leaving out terminally differentiated effector memory CD45RA+ cells. The study drew all its donors from Caucasian adults living in Nashville, Tennessee. The sequenced sample consisted of naive CD8+ T cells from PBMCs. This TCR was recovered from a man between 18 and 35 years old in good health. Some clones in this sample may be carry-over from other donors' samples. J is TRBJ2-7 and V is TRBV11-3; 8 bases line up with TRBD2. CDR3 sequence reads: CASSRGGSEQYF. CDR3 coding DNA: TGTGCCAGCAGCCGGGGGGGCTCCGAGCAGTACTTC.